These 21 T cell receptor beta chains were all obtained from the same sample, sequenced in a study of blood T cell repertoires in COVID-19 (TCRdb year 2020). Libraries were made using the immunoSEQ multiplex PCR assay. TCRdb re-hosts the immuneACCESS table, in-frame sequences only. Its copies lack some clones; in the studies checked, an unresolved V gene accounts for under half of them, and the cause for the rest is not known. This sample holds fewer than 40,000 clones; about 82% were observed only once. The ten largest clones capture approximately 9.1% of the sample. Sequenced sample: peripheral blood. The source of these receptors is a human donor in a cohort sampled during active COVID-19.

The chain is built from TRBV4-1 and TRBJ2-3; 10 bases line up with TRBD2. After removal of 5 bases from V and 7 bases from J, the junction contained 15 bases not matched to a gene. This CDR3 has 17 residues. Germline V gene sequence: CDR1 MGHRA, CDR2 YSYEKL. In nucleotides, the CDR3 is TGCGCCAGCAGCTTCACCGGGACTAGCGCGGAGGGGAATACGCAGTATTTT. It codes for CASSFTGTSAEGNTQYF.

The chain joins TRBV28 to TRBJ2-1; 8 bases map to TRBD1. The CDR3 spans 14 residues. Germline V gene sequence: CDR1 MDHEN, CDR2 SYDVKM. The J segment lost 7 bases and the V segment lost 5 bases, leaving 7 bases of the junction unmatched. CDR3 sequence: CASSPGGRWNEQFF. CDR3 DNA: TGTGCCAGCAGTCCAGGGGGCAGGTGGAATGAGCAGTTCTTC.

V is TRBV6-5 and J is TRBJ2-1, with D possibly being TRBD1 (6 bases). Germline V lookup: CDR1 MNHEY, CDR2 SVGAGI. CDR3 length: 16 residues. The germline V and J ends were trimmed by 0 bases and 9 bases, with 18 bases remaining between them. CDR3 DNA: TGTGCCAGCAGTTACTCCGGGACATCCAGGGGTGGTGAGCAGTTCTTC. Its translation: CASSYSGTSRGGEQFF.

The rearrangement uses TRBV19 and TRBJ1-5; 8 bases are shared with TRBD1. Germline-derived CDR1 and CDR2 are LNHDA and SQIVND (reference sequence). V was clipped by 3 bases and J by 6 bases; unmatched bases: 4. The CDR3 contains 14 residues. The CDR3 DNA follows: TGTGCCAGTAGTATGGACAGGGCCCGTCAGCCCCAGCATTTT. Amino acid sequence: CASSMDRARQPQHF.

The V call is TRBV19, the J call TRBJ2-7; D might be TRBD2 (6 bases). Germline CDR1 is LNHDA and CDR2 is SQIVND (reference sequence). V gave up 2 bases and J gave up 2 bases, with 10 bases separating them. This CDR3 region has 14 residues. CDR3 sequence: CASSITGGTYEQYF. CDR3 sequence (DNA): TGTGCCAGTAGTATAACCGGAGGGACCTACGAGCAGTACTTC.

The sample holds a few counts of this clone. This chain joins TRBV15 and TRBJ1-1; 8 positions match TRBD1. After removal of 4 bases from V and 1 base from J, the junction contained 11 bases not matched to a gene. Germline V CDR1 and CDR2: LNHNV, YYDKDF (reference sequence). CDR3 length: 17 amino acids. In DNA form, the CDR3 reads TGTGCCACCAGCACAGGGGGACAGGTCTCGACGAACACTGAAGCTTTCTTT. Translation gives CATSTGGQVSTNTEAFF.

The gene calls are TRBV6-5 and TRBJ1-1; the match to TRBD1 covers 9 bases. Per the germline V gene, CDR1 is MNHEY and CDR2 is SVGAGI. Germline trimming cut 8 bases from V and 5 bases from J; bases unmatched to any gene: 0. The CDR3 is 11 residues long. CDR3 sequence: CASDRGTEAFF. The CDR3 nucleotides read TGTGCCAGCGACAGGGGGACTGAAGCTTTCTTT.

This rearrangement joins TRBV6-5 to TRBJ1-5; D is unresolved. The ends were cut back, 8 bases at V and 7 bases at J, with 15 bases in the middle. CDR3 length equals 13 residues. Per the germline V gene, CDR1 is MNHEY and CDR2 is SVGAGI. The CDR3 sequence is CASVRGSGQPQHF. The CDR3 DNA follows: TGTGCCAGCGTGCGAGGGTCGGGGCAGCCCCAGCATTTT.

The V call is TRBV30, the J call TRBJ1-2; no reliable D call. V lost 1 base, J lost 5 bases, and 11 bases lay in between. The germline CDR1 and CDR2 sequences are GTSNPN and SVGIG (reference sequence). CDR3 size: 13 residues. The CDR3 nucleotides read TGTGCCTGGAGTGCCCCTGGGAGATATGGCTACACCTTC. It codes for CAWSAPGRYGYTF.

This clone was detected only once. V and J are TRBV28 and TRBJ1-5; D is uncertain. CDR1 MDHEN and CDR2 SYDVKM come from the germline V gene. V shed 6 bases and J shed 7 bases, with 13 bases lying between them. The CDR3 runs to 13 residues. DNA for the CDR3: TGTGCCAGCAGCCGTAGGGAGAAGCAGCCCCAGCATTTT. This encodes CASSRREKQPQHF.

The chain has TRBV24-1 and TRBJ1-6, with D possibly being TRBD1 (5 bases). CDR3 length: 14 amino acids. Trimming left V 9 bases short and J 8 bases short, with 16 bases between. Germline loops: CDR1 KGHDR, CDR2 SFDVKD. The CDR3 sequence: CATPLGGGDSPLHF. As DNA, the CDR3 is TGTGCCACCCCTCTGGGGGGGGGAGATTCACCCCTCCACTTT.

The rearrangement joins TRBV7-9 to TRBJ2-5; D is possibly TRBD2 (5 bases). The CDR3 runs to 14 residues. Germline-derived CDR1 and CDR2 are SEHNR and FQNEAQ (reference sequence). V lost 2 bases to trimming and J lost 2 bases, with 9 bases between them. The CDR3: CASSLSTGQETQYF. CDR3 nucleotide sequence: TGTGCCAGCAGCTTAAGTACGGGACAAGAGACCCAGTACTTC.

This chain links TRBV19 with TRBJ2-3; weak D call: TRBD1 (5 bases). This CDR3 has 15 amino acids. The V gene lost 6 bases and the J gene lost 0 bases, with 13 bases spanning the gap. Germline loops: CDR1 LNHDA, CDR2 SQIVND (reference sequence). The CDR3 loop is CASSPTVLSTDTQYF. CDR3 DNA: TGTGCCAGTAGCCCGACAGTCCTTAGCACAGATACGCAGTATTTT.

V and J are TRBV19 and TRBJ2-7, with 7 bases matching TRBD1. CDR3 length: 15 residues. Germline CDR1 reads LNHDA; CDR2 reads SQIVND (reference sequence). V trimming: 6 bases; J trimming: 4 bases; junction bases outside the gene matches: 12. In nucleotides, the CDR3 is TGTGCCAGTAGCCATAAGCCGGGACAGTCATACGAGCAGTACTTC. The encoded protein is CASSHKPGQSYEQYF.

This chain links TRBV5-8 with TRBJ2-5; 14 nucleotides align to TRBD2. The ends lost 4 bases at V and 0 bases at J; junction bases unmatched: 8. This CDR3 region has 18 residues. CDR1 and CDR2 (germline): SGHTS, YDEGEE. The CDR3 here is CASSNGLAGGRYQETQYF. CDR3 in DNA: TGTGCCAGCAGCAACGGACTAGCGGGAGGAAGGTACCAAGAGACCCAGTACTTC.

The rearrangement uses TRBV6-5 and TRBJ1-4, with TRBD1 matching 9 bases. The ends lost 6 bases at V and 2 bases at J; junction bases unmatched: 4. Germline CDR1 MNHEY, CDR2 SVGAGI. The CDR3 has 15 residues. This CDR3 is CASRGQGATNEKLFF. The CDR3 DNA is TGTGCCAGCAGGGGACAGGGAGCCACTAATGAAAAACTGTTTTTT.

V is TRBV21-1 and J is TRBJ2-6; the DNA was not compared with TRBD2, the D call given in the table. TRBV21-1 is reported as a pseudogene. There are 20 residues in the CDR3. CDR3 region: CASSNLREGIPPSGANVLTF. CDR3 in DNA: TGTGCCAGCAGCAACCTTAGGGAGGGGATCCCTCCCAGCGGGGCCAACGTCCTGACTTTC.

The V gene is TRBV3-1 (or the pseudogene TRBV3-2), the J gene TRBJ1-6; TRBD1 might be the D (6 bases). This CDR3 is built from 16 residues. The V end was cut by 3 bases, the J end by 9 bases, with 18 bases between. CDR1 and CDR2 from the germline V gene are LGHDT and YNNKEL (reference sequence). The CDR3 here is CASSHSTQGIGSPLHF. The CDR3 bases are TGTGCCAGCAGCCATTCCACACAGGGCATCGGTTCACCCCTCCACTTT.

The chain has TRBV5-1 and TRBJ2-3; 14 bases agree with TRBD2. The CDR3 is 16 amino acids. Looked up from germline, CDR1 is SGHRS and CDR2 is YFSETQ. The V and J ends lost 3 bases and 4 bases, in that order; junction bases with no gene match: 4. DNA for the CDR3: TGCGCCAGCAGCTCGGGACTAGCGGGGGCCGCAGATACGCAGTATTTT. It is translated as CASSSGLAGAADTQYF.

Here the CDR3 reads CASRATSGTVYNEQFF. The CDR3 DNA sequence: TGTGCCAGCAGGGCGACTAGCGGGACTGTCTACAATGAGCAGTTCTTC. The chain employs TRBV27 and TRBJ2-1; 11 bases agree with TRBD2. V gave up 6 bases and J gave up 3 bases; unmatched junction bases: 7. Germline CDR1 is MNHEY and CDR2 is SMNVEV (reference sequence). The length of the CDR3 is 16 residues.

The V call is TRBV11-3, the J call TRBJ2-5; 7 bases line up with TRBD1. CDR1 and CDR2 (germline): SGHNT, YENEEA. The CDR3 totals 13 residues. With V trimmed by 5 bases and J by 4 bases, 4 bases remained unmatched. The DNA for the CDR3 is TGTGCCAGCAGCGCACAGGGGCGAGAGACCCAGTACTTC. Translated, it gives CASSAQGRETQYF.